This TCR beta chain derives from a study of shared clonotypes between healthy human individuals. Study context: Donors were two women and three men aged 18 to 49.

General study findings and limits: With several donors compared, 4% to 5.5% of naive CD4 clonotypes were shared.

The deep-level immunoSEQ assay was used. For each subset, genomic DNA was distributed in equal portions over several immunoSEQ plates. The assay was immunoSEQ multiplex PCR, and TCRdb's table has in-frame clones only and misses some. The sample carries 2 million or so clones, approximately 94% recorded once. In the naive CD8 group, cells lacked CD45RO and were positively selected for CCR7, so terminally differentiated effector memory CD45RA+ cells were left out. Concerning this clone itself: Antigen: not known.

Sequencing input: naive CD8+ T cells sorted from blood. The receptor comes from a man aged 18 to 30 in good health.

CDR3 bases: TGTGCCAGCAGCTTGACAGGGGTTGGCGGCACTGAAGCTTTCTTT. It is translated as CASSLTGVGGTEAFF. V usage is TRBV25-1 and J usage is TRBJ1-1, with TRBD1 identical over 8 bases. Germline-derived CDR1 and CDR2 are MGHDK and SYGVNS. The CDR3 spans 15 residues. The ends lost 6 bases at V and 4 bases at J; junction bases unmatched: 10.